There are a few counts of the clone carrying this TCR beta chain. The same CDR3 is also encoded by other DNA sequences in this sample. The entry originates in a study of beta chain features in type 1 diabetes. What was sequenced were expressed TCRB transcripts, since all of the isolated RNA had been reverse transcribed. TCRdb's table, derived via immunoSEQ multiplex PCR, lists solely in-frame clones and lacks some. The sample lists fewer than 350,000 clones, roughly a fifth occurring once. This CDR3 comprises 15 residues. In germline, CDR1 is SGHNT, CDR2 YYREEE (reference sequence). The V end lost 1 base, the J end lost 2 bases, and 11 bases lay between the germline ends.

The genes are TRBV5-4 and TRBJ2-3; D perhaps matches TRBD2 (7 bases). What was sequenced was naive CD4+ T cells from blood. This receptor was obtained from a woman younger than 30 in good health. CDR3 in DNA: TGTGCCAGCAGCTTGCGGGCGGGGGCCACAGATACGCAGTATTTT. Translation gives CASSLRAGATDTQYF.